The sample holds many counts of the clone carrying this T cell receptor beta chain. What it recognizes is unknown. This may be a read error: a much more frequent sequence differs by one nucleotide. This sample is drawn from a study of T cells in Graves' hyperthyroidism and ophthalmopathy. Study-level results: Ophthalmopathy, which appeared later, was predicted by the model a median about 6 months before onset.

Trimming left V 6 bases short and J 4 bases short, with 7 bases between. The CDR3 sequence is 12 residues long. Germline V lookup: CDR1 MNHEY, CDR2 SVGEGT. TCR beta CDR3 sequences were amplified from RNA transcripts. The TCR CDR3 first-round RT-PCR relied on the HTBI primer set. TCRdb ran MiXCR on the multiplex PCR reads and lists one entry per CDR3 protein. The table includes some 350,000 distinct CDR3 sequences, just under 25% detected once. The origin of this receptor is a man aged 50 to 60 with Graves' hyperthyroidism. V is TRBV6-2 or TRBV6-3 and J is TRBJ2-1, with D unclear. The sequencing input was blood. CDR3 in DNA: TGTGCCAGCAGACTAAGTTACAATGAGCAGTTCTTC. It codes for CASRLSYNEQFF.